The 24 T cell receptor beta chains in this list originate from one sample, sequenced in a study of glioma-infiltrating T cells. Using RNA template, CDR3s of TCR alpha and beta were amplified with iRepertoire arm-PCR. MiXCR, run by TCRdb on the multiplex PCR reads, gives a single entry per CDR3 protein. The data contain under 150,000 distinct CDR3 sequences, about 22% of them singletons. The sample was glioma tissue, nonneoplastic brain tissue, or PBMCs (not recorded which). These receptors were obtained from a human donor with low-grade glioma or glioblastoma, undergoing nonglioma brain surgery, or in good health (not recorded which).

With regard to this clonotype: This may come from a read error, since a much larger clone is one base off. The V and J genes are TRBV6-4 and TRBJ2-3; D remains unclear. The DNA end is a closer match to TRBJ1-5, so the J assignment may be wrong. The CDR3 consists of 14 residues. The germline gives CDR1 MRHNA, CDR2 SNTAGT. The CDR3 DNA follows: TGTGCCAGCAGTTCGGGGTTTGGCGCGGGTACGCAGCATTTT. It yields the protein CASSSGFGAGTQHF.

J is TRBJ2-1 and V is TRBV24-1; 9 bases line up with TRBD1. The CDR3 sequence is 17 residues long. V was clipped by 3 bases and J by 9 bases; unmatched bases: 14. The germline V gene has CDR1 KGHDR and CDR2 SFDVKD. CDR3 sequence reads: CATSDPGQGRSWTEQFF. The CDR3 nucleotides read TGTGCCACCAGTGATCCGGGACAGGGAAGGAGCTGGACTGAGCAGTTCTTC.

In this sample, this clonotype turned up a few times. The gene calls are TRBV11-3 and TRBJ2-3; TRBD1 might be the D (5 bases). This CDR3 region has 14 residues. CDR1 is SGHNT, CDR2 YENEEA, per germline. Trimming took 3 bases from V and 4 from J, leaving 11 bases between them. CDR3 residues: CASSLGRPADTQYF. The CDR3 DNA is TGTGCCAGCAGCTTGGGGCGGCCCGCAGATACGCAGTATTTT.

The chain has TRBV3-1 and TRBJ1-1; 10 bases line up with TRBD1. The CDR3 runs 14 residues. CDR1 is LGHDT, CDR2 YNNKEL, per germline (reference sequence). The V and J ends lost 4 bases and 5 bases, in that order; junction bases with no gene match: 4. The CDR3 region has the DNA TGTGCCAGCAGCCTGACAGGGGGCAGGACTGAAGCTTTCTTT. Protein product: CASSLTGGRTEAFF.

V and J are TRBV19 and TRBJ1-1, with no clear D. This CDR3 spans 15 amino acids. Germline-derived CDR1 and CDR2 are LNHDA and SQIVND (reference sequence). V lost 3 bases and J 1 base, leaving 12 bases between the germline ends. The CDR3 DNA follows: TGTGCCAGTAGTATGGTTCTAGCAAAGAACACTGAAGCTTTCTTT. It codes for CASSMVLAKNTEAFF.

The table lists this clonotype with many counts. This chain's CDR3 is CSAPQDQETQYF. CDR3 DNA: TGCAGTGCACCGCAGGATCAAGAGACCCAGTACTTC. V usage is TRBV20-1 and J usage is TRBJ2-5, with unresolved D. The CDR3 has 12 residues. V was trimmed by 6 bases and J by 2 bases, leaving 10 bases between them. Looked up from germline, CDR1 is DFQATT and CDR2 is SNEGSKA (reference sequence).

By share, this clonotype counts as medium-sized. The chain uses TRBV27 and TRBJ1-1, with D possibly matching TRBD1 (5 bases). Germline V gives CDR1 MNHEY, CDR2 SMNVEV (reference sequence). The CDR3 totals 14 residues. The V gene lost 6 bases and the J gene lost 0 bases, with 11 bases spanning the gap. For the CDR3, the DNA is TGTGCCAGCAGGGTGACAGCTTTGAACACTGAAGCTTTCTTT. Encoded protein: CASRVTALNTEAFF.

This clonotype was seen repeatedly, ten times or more. V usage is TRBV7-9 and J usage is TRBJ2-3; 7 bases map to TRBD1. The CDR3 loop spans 14 amino acids. From germline, CDR1 is SEHNR and CDR2 FQNEAQ (reference sequence). V lost 6 bases and J lost 2; bases outside the gene matches: 5. This CDR3 is CASRPGGATDTQYF. DNA of the CDR3: TGTGCCAGCAGGCCAGGGGGAGCCACAGATACGCAGTATTTT.

As DNA, the CDR3 is TGTGCCAGTACCTCGACAGGGAATCAGCCCCAGCATTTT. Protein product: CASTSTGNQPQHF. The gene calls are TRBV19 and TRBJ1-5; 7 bases fit TRBD1. Per the germline V gene, CDR1 is LNHDA and CDR2 is SQIVND (reference sequence). There are 13 residues in the CDR3. V lost 7 bases and J lost 4; bases outside the gene matches: 4. Together with reference TRBV19 and TRBJ1-5, the CDR3 gives the full variable domain: DGGITQSPKYLFRKEGQNVTLSCEQNLNHDAMYWYRQDPGQGLRLIYYSQIVNDFQKGDIAEGYSVSREKKESFPLTVTSAQKNPTAFYLCASTSTGNQPQHFGDGTRLSIL.

The chain links TRBV3-1 to TRBJ1-1; D call uncertain. V lost 6 bases to trimming and J lost 7 bases, with 12 bases between them. Per germline, CDR1 LGHDT and CDR2 YNNKEL (reference sequence). The CDR3 length is 12 residues. The CDR3 coding sequence is TGTGCCAGCAGTAATCGGGATTTTGAAGCTTTCTTT. It codes for CASSNRDFEAFF.

The chain uses TRBV7-9 and TRBJ2-3; TRBD2 matches at 10 bases. With V trimmed by 5 bases and J by 2 bases, 10 bases remained unmatched. This CDR3 spans 17 amino acids. Germline V gene lookup returns CDR1 SEHNR and CDR2 FQNEAQ (reference sequence). The CDR3, as DNA: TGTGCCAGCAGCCCAATCCCAGCGGGGGGGCTCACAGATACGCAGTATTTT. Protein sequence: CASSPIPAGGLTDTQYF.

The rearrangement uses TRBV18 and TRBJ1-1, with 7 bases identical to TRBD1. Germline V gene lookup returns CDR1 KGHSH and CDR2 LQKENI. The CDR3 is made up of 17 amino acids. V lost 4 bases, J lost 0 bases, and 11 bases stayed unmatched. DNA of the CDR3: TGTGCCAGCTCACTATCCCGGGACAGCCCTATGAACACTGAAGCTTTCTTT. This codes for CASSLSRDSPMNTEAFF.

This clonotype was counted many times. The V call is TRBV28, the J call TRBJ2-7, with D possibly being TRBD1 or TRBD2 (6 bases each). The V and J ends lost 3 bases and 3 bases respectively, with 21 bases between them. The CDR3 covers 17 residues. CDR1 MDHEN and CDR2 SYDVKM come from the germline V gene. CDR3 bases: TGTGCCAGCAGTTTCTCTAATGGCCGGGGGCGCGTCTACGAGCAGTACGTC. This codes for CASSFSNGRGRVYEQYV.

This chain uses TRBV7-8 with TRBJ1-2; D not certain. This CDR3 comprises 14 residues. Germline V gene sequence: CDR1 SGHVS, CDR2 FQNEAQ. Deletions cut 0 bases from V and 3 bases from J, with 8 bases between. CDR3 DNA sequence: TGTGCCAGCAGCTTAGCAGGCGCCGACTATGGCTACACCTTC. It translates to CASSLAGADYGYTF.

The V and J genes are TRBV24-1 and TRBJ2-3; D may be TRBD1 (6 bases). The CDR3 totals 16 residues. CDR1 is KGHDR and CDR2 is SFDVKD in the germline V gene. Trimming removed 7 bases from V and 2 bases from J, with 18 bases in between. The CDR3 nucleotides are TGTGCCACCAGCAATTCCGGGACAATTGTCACAGATACGCAGTATTTT. Protein: CATSNSGTIVTDTQYF.

At least ten counts were recorded for this clonotype. V and J are TRBV27 and TRBJ1-1, with TRBD1 matching 8 bases. The CDR3 extends over 14 amino acids. The V segment lost 6 bases and the J segment 0 bases; nucleotides outside the gene matches: 3. Germline CDR1 reads MNHEY; CDR2 reads SMNVEV (reference sequence). The CDR3 region has the DNA TGTGCCAGCAGCCTACAGGGGGTGAACACTGAAGCTTTCTTT. Its protein product is CASSLQGVNTEAFF.

This clonotype was detected only a few times. This chain links TRBV7-9 with TRBJ1-4; maybe TRBD1 (6 bases). The germline V gene has CDR1 SEHNR and CDR2 FQNEAQ (reference sequence). Trimming took off 4 bases at V and 8 bases at J, with 14 bases between the two ends. CDR3 size: 14 residues. The CDR3 region is CASSWAGDGEKLFF. CDR3 bases: TGTGCCAGCAGCTGGGCAGGGGATGGGGAAAAACTGTTTTTT.

There are a few counts of this clonotype. CDR3 protein: CASSSSGPYNEQFF. The CDR3 region has the DNA TGTGCCAGCAGTTCTAGCGGGCCTTACAATGAGCAGTTCTTC. J is TRBJ2-1 and V is TRBV12-3 or TRBV12-4; 8 bases are a match to TRBD2. This CDR3 is built from 14 residues. After removal of 4 bases from V and 4 bases from J, the junction contained 3 bases not matched to a gene.

This clonotype was found many times. This chain joins TRBV28 and TRBJ1-5; 8 positions agree with TRBD1. The CDR3 is 15 amino acids. Germline CDR1 MDHEN, CDR2 SYDVKM. Trimming at V came to 2 bases and at J to 6 bases, leaving 6 bases not matched to a gene. In nucleotides, the CDR3 is TGTGCCAGCAGTTTAGGGACAGGCATAGGTCAGCCCCAGCATTTT. Residues: CASSLGTGIGQPQHF.

This clonotype was seen ten or more times. V and J are TRBV20-1 and TRBJ1-1; TRBD1 is a possible D gene (6 bases). With 3 bases removed from V and 3 bases from J, the gap between germline ends came to 11 bases. This CDR3 region has 13 residues. Germline V gene data show CDR1 as DFQATT and CDR2 as SNEGSKA (reference sequence). CDR3: CSASAGQHTEAFF. CDR3 nucleotides: TGCAGTGCTAGTGCAGGACAGCACACTGAAGCTTTCTTT.

This clonotype has only a few counts. V gene TRBV7-6 combines with J gene TRBJ1-1, with D possibly matching TRBD1 (5 bases). Trimming pared 11 bases from V and 1 base from J, leaving 14 bases between. Germline assignment: CDR1 SGHVS and CDR2 FNYEAQ. The CDR3 extends over 13 amino acids. The CDR3 region has the DNA TGTGCCGTTGGGAGGGGAGCGAACACTGAAGCTTTCTTT. Protein sequence: CAVGRGANTEAFF.

The chain links TRBV20-1 to TRBJ2-3; the match to TRBD2 covers 11 bases. The CDR3 totals 13 residues. Germline V gene lookup returns CDR1 DFQATT and CDR2 SNEGSKA (reference sequence). The V and J ends lost 8 bases and 11 bases, in that order; junction bases with no gene match: 12. CDR3 amino acids: CSPLGTSGPGQYF. In nucleotides, the CDR3 is TGCAGTCCCCTAGGGACTAGCGGACCCGGGCAGTATTTT.

Note on this clonotype: A read error may be the cause here, since a much bigger clone is one base away. The V call is TRBV20-1, the J call TRBJ1-1, with 9 bases matching TRBD1. Germline V gives CDR1 DFQATT, CDR2 SNEGSKA (reference sequence). CDR3 size: 13 residues. As DNA, the CDR3 is TGCAGTGCTATCCGGGACAGGGCCACTAAAGCTTTCTTT. Its translation: CSAIRDRATKAFF.

This clonotype was detected only a few times. The rearrangement uses TRBV7-3 and TRBJ2-1; D perhaps matches TRBD2 (5 bases). Germline CDR1 reads SGHTA; CDR2 reads FQGTGA. This CDR3 region has 15 residues. V was pared by 5 bases and J by 6 bases, with 17 bases between. CDR3 sequence (DNA): TGTGCCAGCAGCCTAAGGCCTTTCGGAGGCAATGAGCAGTTCTTC. Its protein product is CASSLRPFGGNEQFF. The complete variable domain, with remaining parts taken from reference TRBV7-3 and TRBJ2-1, reads GAGVSQTPSNKVTEKGKYVELRCDPISGHTALYWYRQSLGQGPEFLIYFQGTGAADDSGLPNDRFFAVRPEGSVSTLKIQRTERGDSAVYLCASSLRPFGGNEQFFGPGTRLTVL.